These T cell receptor beta chains were read from a single sample in a study of blood T cell repertoires in COVID-19. Measured with immunoSEQ multiplex PCR; TCRdb has only the in-frame clones, and not every one. Of roughly 80,000 clones in the sample, around 85% were seen once. The specimen sequenced was peripheral blood. The receptors were gathered from a woman of 80 years or more with active or convalescent COVID-19. Both conserved end residues are part of each CDR3. The order of the fields is J gene, V gene, clone size, D gene, CDR3 protein, CDR3 DNA. D genes are given only for firm matches. Clone sizes are given selectively: once, few, many, or a class where the clone is expanded.

TRBJ2-2,TRBV7-9,few,TRBD1,CANTPGTGRDTGELFF,TGTGCCAACACCCCCGGGACAGGGCGGGACACCGGGGAGCTGTTTTTT
TRBJ2-5,TRBV5-1,NA,TRBD1,CASNPHGTGQQETQYF,TGCGCCAGCAACCCCCACGGGACAGGGCAGCAAGAGACCCAGTACTTC
TRBJ2-3,TRBV6-2/TRBV6-3,NA,TRBD2,CASSYQLTSGGSDTQYF,TGTGCCAGCAGTTATCAGCTGACTAGCGGGGGATCAGATACGCAGTATTTT
TRBJ2-1,TRBV2,few,TRBD2,CASSERAGGGNEQFF,TGTGCCAGCAGTGAACGGGCGGGAGGGGGCAATGAGCAGTTCTTC
TRBJ2-2,TRBV14,NA,NA,CASSRRGTYTGELFF,TGTGCCAGCAGCCGACGGGGAACCTACACCGGGGAGCTGTTTTTT
TRBJ1-1,TRBV5-1,NA,NA,CASSLSGLNTEAFF,TGCGCCAGCAGCTTGTCAGGGCTGAACACTGAAGCTTTCTTT
TRBJ2-2,TRBV4-3,NA,NA,CASSQVGQRPSTGELFF,TGCGCCAGCAGCCAAGTCGGACAAAGACCCAGCACCGGGGAGCTGTTTTTT
TRBJ1-2,TRBV5-1,NA,TRBD1,CASSWGQGGRDGYTF,TGCGCCAGCAGCTGGGGACAGGGGGGCCGTGATGGCTACACCTTC
TRBJ2-2,TRBV11-3,NA,NA,CASSSLTGELFF,TGTGCCAGCAGCTCTCTAACCGGGGAGCTGTTTTTT
TRBJ2-1,TRBV14,once,NA,CASSSWTAYNEQFF,TGTGCCAGCAGCTCGTGGACAGCCTACAATGAGCAGTTCTTC
TRBJ2-7,TRBV5-1,NA,NA,CASSLVPGVGEQYF,TGCGCCAGCAGCTTGGTGCCGGGAGTAGGCGAGCAGTACTTC
TRBJ2-5,TRBV6-1,NA,NA,CASSTVETQYF,TGTGCCAGCAGCACGGTCGAGACCCAGTACTTC
TRBJ2-5,TRBV13,NA,TRBD1,CASSRGYRGKETQYF,TGTGCCAGCAGCCGGGGGTACAGGGGGAAAGAGACCCAGTACTTC
TRBJ2-3,TRBV5-4,once,NA,CASSLPGSTDTQYF,TGTGCCAGCAGCTTACCCGGGAGCACAGATACGCAGTATTTT
TRBJ2-5,TRBV2,NA,NA,CASSGFQETQYF,TGTGCCAGCAGCGGGTTCCAAGAGACCCAGTACTTC
TRBJ2-7,TRBV6-1,once,NA,CASSEIGDWEQYF,TGTGCCAGCAGTGAAATTGGGGACTGGGAGCAGTACTTC
TRBJ2-7,TRBV6-5,NA,TRBD2,CASGQRGGTYEQYF,TGTGCCAGTGGGCAGCGGGGGGGGACCTACGAGCAGTACTTC
TRBJ1-2,TRBV29-1,NA,TRBD1,CSVEGDRENYGYTF,TGCAGCGTTGAGGGGGACAGGGAGAACTATGGCTACACCTTC
TRBJ2-7,TRBV20-1,once,NA,CSAAGVNEQYF,TGCAGTGCCGCAGGGGTAAACGAGCAGTACTTC
TRBJ2-7,TRBV19,NA,NA,CASSYISGYEQYF,TGTGCCAGTAGTTACATTTCTGGCTACGAGCAGTACTTC
TRBJ2-1,TRBV28,NA,NA,CASSLGSGNEQFF,TGTGCCAGCAGTTTAGGGAGCGGCAATGAGCAGTTCTTC
TRBJ1-1,TRBV21-1,NA,NA,CASSKRLQNLTGTFLNTEAFF,TGTGCCAGCAGCAAAAGGCTCCAGAATCTTACCGGGACTTTTCTGAACACTGAAGCTTTCTTT
TRBJ1-5,TRBV28,few,NA,CASSLGVNQPQHF,TGTGCCAGCAGTCTCGGAGTCAATCAGCCCCAGCATTTT
TRBJ2-7,TRBV13,NA,TRBD2,CASSARGGLAGTSSYEQYF,TGTGCCAGCAGCGCCCGGGGGGGGCTAGCGGGAACGAGCTCCTACGAGCAGTACTTC
TRBJ2-3,TRBV30,NA,NA,CAWNPGLPGGTDTQYF,TGTGCCTGGAACCCGGGACTCCCTGGGGGCACAGATACGCAGTATTTT
TRBJ2-1,TRBV2,once,TRBD1,CASRGDREGSNYNEQFF,TGTGCCAGCAGAGGGGACAGGGAAGGTTCCAACTACAATGAGCAGTTCTTC
TRBJ1-5,TRBV24-1,NA,NA,CATSRGDGYQPQHF,TGTGCCACCTCCCGGGGGGACGGATATCAGCCCCAGCATTTT
TRBJ1-6,TRBV7-2,NA,TRBD1,CASSFEGARGSPLHF,TGTGCCAGCAGCTTTGAGGGGGCGCGGGGTTCACCCCTCCACTTT
TRBJ2-7,TRBV6-2/TRBV6-3,few,TRBD2,CASSPPSGSYEQYF,TGTGCCAGCAGTCCGCCTAGCGGCTCCTACGAGCAGTACTTC
TRBJ2-2,TRBV29-1,few,NA,CSVEGTGTNTGELFF,TGCAGCGTTGAAGGTACAGGGACGAACACCGGGGAGCTGTTTTTT
TRBJ2-1,TRBV5-1,NA,NA,CASSLGGGDEQFF,TGCGCCAGCAGCTTGGGGGGCGGGGATGAGCAGTTCTTC
TRBJ2-3,TRBV3-1/TRBV3-2,NA,NA,CASSPRTASTDTQYF,TGTGCCAGCAGCCCACGGACAGCATCCACAGATACGCAGTATTTT
TRBJ2-6,TRBV3-1/TRBV3-2,NA,TRBD1,CASLDRAGANVLTF,TGTGCCAGCCTAGACAGGGCTGGGGCCAACGTCCTGACTTTC
TRBJ1-3,TRBV7-2,once,NA,CASSLRARSDGDTIYF,TGTGCCAGCAGCTTAAGAGCCCGATCCGACGGGGACACCATATATTTT
TRBJ2-7,TRBV12-3/TRBV12-4,once,NA,CASSLATGHEQYF,TGTGCCAGCAGTTTAGCTACAGGGCACGAGCAGTACTTC
TRBJ1-6,TRBV10-3,NA,NA,CAISEFDNSPLHF,TGTGCCATCAGTGAATTCGATAATTCACCCCTCCACTTT
TRBJ2-7,TRBV9,once,TRBD1,CASSPDRVGEQYF,TGTGCCAGCAGCCCTGACAGGGTCGGCGAGCAGTACTTC
TRBJ2-7,TRBV27,few,NA,CASQVRAGWYEQYF,TGTGCCAGCCAGGTGAGGGCCGGGTGGTACGAGCAGTACTTC
TRBJ1-2,TRBV28,NA,NA,CASSQGRAAGYTF,TGTGCCAGCAGCCAGGGAAGGGCAGCCGGCTACACCTTC
TRBJ1-1,TRBV6-4,NA,TRBD1,CASSLTGGVTEAFF,TGTGCCAGCAGCCTGACAGGGGGGGTCACTGAAGCTTTCTTT
TRBJ2-7,TRBV10-3,NA,NA,CATHRDTSYEQYF,TGTGCCACCCACCGGGACACTTCCTACGAGCAGTACTTC
TRBJ2-3,TRBV5-4,NA,TRBD1,CASSPRDRVTDTQYF,TGTGCCAGCAGCCCCCGGGACAGGGTAACAGATACGCAGTATTTT
TRBJ1-6,TRBV5-4,NA,TRBD1,CASSHTPGQSSYNSPLHF,TGTGCCAGCAGCCATACCCCGGGACAGAGCTCCTATAATTCACCCCTCCACTTT
TRBJ2-7,TRBV7-9,NA,NA,CASSLSVYEQYF,TGTGCCAGCAGCCTCTCCGTTTACGAGCAGTACTTC
TRBJ1-5,TRBV10-3,once,NA,CAISGQEHLAQHF,TGTGCCATCAGTGGACAGGAGCATTTGGCCCAGCATTTT
TRBJ2-2,TRBV2,NA,NA,CASSISSPGTGELFF,TGTGCCAGCAGTATATCCTCCCCGGGAACCGGGGAGCTGTTTTTT
TRBJ2-2,TRBV18,NA,TRBD2,CASSSAARLAGANTGELFF,TGTGCCAGCTCAAGTGCGGCTAGACTAGCGGGGGCCAACACCGGGGAGCTGTTTTTT
TRBJ2-7,TRBV7-3,few,TRBD1,CASSLTGTAPHEQYF,TGTGCCAGCAGCTTAACCGGGACAGCCCCGCACGAGCAGTACTTC
TRBJ1-5,TRBV7-2,few,TRBD1,CASSWDRGRNQPQHF,TGTGCCAGCAGCTGGGACAGGGGGCGTAATCAGCCCCAGCATTTT
TRBJ2-5,TRBV7-2,NA,NA,CASSLGDTYKETQYF,TGTGCCAGCAGCTTAGGGGACACCTATAAAGAGACCCAGTACTTC
TRBJ1-3,TRBV6-5,NA,NA,CASSPYRRHQNTIYF,TGTGCCAGCAGTCCATACAGGAGACACCAAAACACCATATATTTT
TRBJ1-1,TRBV28,NA,TRBD1,CASSSTDRGAFF,TGTGCCAGCAGTTCAACCGACAGGGGAGCTTTCTTT
TRBJ1-2,TRBV7-6,NA,TRBD1,CASSLDDRGYGYTF,TGTGCCAGCAGCTTAGACGACAGGGGCTATGGCTACACCTTC